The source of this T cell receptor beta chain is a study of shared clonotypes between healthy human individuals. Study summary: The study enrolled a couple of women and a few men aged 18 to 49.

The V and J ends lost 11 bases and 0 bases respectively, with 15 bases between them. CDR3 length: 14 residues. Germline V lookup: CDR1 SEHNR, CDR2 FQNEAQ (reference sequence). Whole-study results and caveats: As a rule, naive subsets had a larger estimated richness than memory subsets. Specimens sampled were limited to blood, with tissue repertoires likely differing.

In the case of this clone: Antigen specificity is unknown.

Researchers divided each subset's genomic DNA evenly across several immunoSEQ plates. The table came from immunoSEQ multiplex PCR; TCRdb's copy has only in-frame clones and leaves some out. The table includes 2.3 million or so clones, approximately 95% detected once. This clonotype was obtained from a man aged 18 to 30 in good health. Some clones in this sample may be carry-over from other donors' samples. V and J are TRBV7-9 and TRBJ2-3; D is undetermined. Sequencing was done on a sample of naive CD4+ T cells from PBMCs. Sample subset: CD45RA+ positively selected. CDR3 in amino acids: CAAKGLKSTDTQYF. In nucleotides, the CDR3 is TGTGCCGCTAAGGGCTTAAAAAGCACAGATACGCAGTATTTT. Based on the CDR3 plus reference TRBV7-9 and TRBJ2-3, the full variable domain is DTGVSQNPRHKITKRGQNVTFRCDPISEHNRLYWYRQTLGQGPEFLTYFQNEAQLEKSRLLSDRFSAERPKGSFSTLEIQRTEQGDSAMYLCAAKGLKSTDTQYFGPGTRLTVL.